The 21 T cell receptor beta chains below come from one sample, sequenced in a study of early T cells in non-severe SARS-CoV-2 infection. TCRdb used MiXCR to reprocess the 5' RACE reads, holding one entry per CDR3 protein. Here the sample spans roughly 54,000 distinct CDR3 sequences, over 9.5% being singletons. Material for sequencing was whole blood. Receptors were obtained from an adult who was a healthcare worker with PCR-confirmed SARS-CoV-2 infection or an uninfected control (not recorded which).

The chain uses TRBV7-2 and TRBJ1-1; D remains unclear. Trimming stripped 3 bases from V and 3 bases from J, with 2 bases between. This CDR3 spans 11 amino acids. Germline V gives CDR1 SGHTA, CDR2 FQGNSA. The CDR3 reads CASSFHTEAFF. Here the CDR3 DNA reads TGTGCCAGCAGCTTTCACACTGAAGCTTTCTTT.

The chain couples TRBV5-1 to TRBJ1-5; D unresolved. This CDR3 comprises 13 residues. Germline CDR1 SGHRS, CDR2 YFSETQ. V lost 0 bases and J 6 bases, leaving 7 bases between the germline ends. The CDR3 here is CASSLDWGQPQHF. The CDR3 nucleotides are TGCGCCAGCAGCTTGGATTGGGGTCAGCCCCAGCATTTT.

A word on this clonotype: The conserved phenylalanine or tryptophan normally closing the CDR3 is absent here, so this likely arose from a read error. The chain carries TRBV10-3 and TRBJ1-1; D possibly corresponds to TRBD1 (5 bases). Germline V gene lookup returns CDR1 ENHRY and CDR2 SYGVKD. Trimming removed 0 bases at V and 11 bases at J, with 13 bases between. The CDR3 has 13 amino acids. The CDR3: CAISESGAQKAFI. The CDR3 DNA follows: TGTGCCATCAGTGAGTCTGGGGCCCAAAAGGCTTTCATT.

This clonotype was detected only a few times. CDR3 protein: CASSNTLGGPVHEQYF. The DNA of the CDR3 is TGTGCCAGTAGTAACACTCTCGGGGGACCCGTGCACGAGCAGTACTTC. The rearrangement joins TRBV19 to TRBJ2-7; weak D call: TRBD2 (6 bases). The germline V gene has CDR1 LNHDA and CDR2 SQIVND (reference sequence). The CDR3 is 16 amino acids. V was cut by 4 bases and J by 5 bases, with 21 bases left in between.

V usage is TRBV14 and J usage is TRBJ2-1, with D uncertain. This CDR3 is 13 amino acids long. V was cut by 4 bases and J by 13 bases, with 17 bases left in between. CDR1 and CDR2 (germline): SGHDN, FVKESK. The CDR3 nucleotides read TGTGCCAGCAGCCCGCGTAGTAGCTTCCATCAGTTCTTC. Residues: CASSPRSSFHQFF.

A few counts support this clonotype. The chain has TRBV18 and TRBJ2-7, with D hard to call. CDR1 is KGHSH and CDR2 is LQKENI in the germline V gene. The CDR3 length is 12 residues. Trimming stripped 2 bases from V and 6 bases from J, with 8 bases between. In DNA form, the CDR3 reads TGTGCCAGCTCACCAACCAGCTCCGAGCAGTACTTC. This encodes CASSPTSSEQYF.

The chain is built from TRBV20-1 and TRBJ2-3; 12 bases map to TRBD2. This CDR3 is built from 16 residues. J lost 9 bases, V lost 2 bases, and 12 bases had no gene match. Germline V gene data show CDR1 as DFQATT and CDR2 as SNEGSKA (reference sequence). CDR3 nucleotide sequence: TGCAGTGCTAGAATGACTAGCGGGGGATCGGTAGGCACGCAGTATTTT. This gives the protein CSARMTSGGSVGTQYF.

This clonotype showed up many times. The V and J genes are TRBV5-6 and TRBJ1-1, with D hard to call. Trimming stripped 3 bases from V and 9 bases from J, with 15 bases between. CDR1 and CDR2 (germline): SGHDT, YYEEEE. The CDR3 loop spans 13 amino acids. The CDR3 DNA is TGTGCCAGCAGCTCGACGAAAGACGGGCAAGCTTTCTTT. It encodes CASSSTKDGQAFF.

This clonotype is a singleton in its sample. V is TRBV28 and J is TRBJ1-1; D is ambiguous. CDR3 size: 12 residues. The V gene lost 7 bases and the J gene lost 3 bases, with 9 bases spanning the gap. The germline CDR1 and CDR2 sequences are MDHEN and SYDVKM. The CDR3 DNA reads as TGTGCCAGCATGCGGCAGTACACTGAAGCTTTCTTT. Translation: CASMRQYTEAFF. Looking up the rest from reference TRBV28 and TRBJ1-1 gives the full variable domain: DVKVTQSSRYLVKRTGEKVFLECVQDMDHENMFWYRQDPGLGLRLIYFSYDVKMKEKGDIPEGYSVSREKKERFSLILESASTNQTSMYLCASMRQYTEAFFGQGTRLTVV.

V is TRBV20-1 and J is TRBJ1-2, with TRBD1 identical over 7 bases. V shed 7 bases and J 4 bases; nucleotides not matched to a gene: 6. Germline V gives CDR1 DFQATT, CDR2 SNEGSKA (reference sequence). CDR3 length equals 12 residues. CDR3 in amino acids: CSGDRAGYGYTF. In nucleotides, the CDR3 is TGCAGTGGAGACAGGGCAGGCTATGGCTACACCTTC.

This chain connects TRBV11-2 to TRBJ2-3; TRBD2 matches at 9 bases. Germline CDR1 and CDR2: SGHAT and FQNNGV. This CDR3 contains 14 residues. Unmatched junction bases numbered 1, after V lost 1 base and J lost 5 bases. This CDR3 is CASSLGLAVDTQYF. The CDR3 DNA reads TGTGCCAGCAGCTTAGGACTAGCGGTAGATACGCAGTATTTT.

In this sample, this clonotype turned up many times. The chain joins TRBV5-5 to TRBJ1-2; no definite D call. Germline V lookup: CDR1 SGHKS, CDR2 YYEKEE (reference sequence). The V gene lost 5 bases and the J gene lost 2 bases, with 13 bases spanning the gap. This CDR3 comprises 14 residues. The CDR3, as DNA: TGTGCCAGCAGAATGGGAGCAGGAAACTATGGCTACACCTTC. This translates into CASRMGAGNYGYTF.

The chain combines TRBV11-2 with TRBJ1-1; the D is unclear. Per the germline V gene, CDR1 is SGHAT and CDR2 is FQNNGV. The CDR3 is made up of 13 amino acids. The V end lost 5 bases, the J end lost 8 bases, and 15 bases lay between the germline ends. CDR3: CASSPEADLEAFF. DNA for the CDR3: TGTGCCAGCAGCCCCGAGGCCGATTTAGAAGCTTTCTTT.

The rearrangement joins TRBV12-3 or TRBV12-4 to TRBJ2-3; the D gene is possibly TRBD2 (5 bases). This CDR3 has 13 amino acids. The V gene lost 6 bases and the J gene lost 5 bases, with 12 bases spanning the gap. The CDR3 coding sequence is TGTGCCAGCAGCCCGATGAGGGAAGATACGCAGTATTTT. Protein sequence: CASSPMREDTQYF.

The J gene is TRBJ1-5, the V gene TRBV27, with TRBD1 matching 12 bases. Trimming took 7 bases from V and 6 from J; bases not matched to a gene: 4. CDR1 is MNHEY, CDR2 SMNVEV, per germline (reference sequence). The CDR3 has 14 residues. The CDR3 coding sequence is TGTGCCAGCAAAGGGACAGGGGGCCTTCAGCCCCAGCATTTT. This translates into CASKGTGGLQPQHF.

This clonotype was observed many times. This chain connects TRBV11-2 to TRBJ1-1, with 8 nucleotides matching TRBD1. The CDR3 extends over 17 amino acids. J gave up 0 bases and V 5 bases, and 11 bases lay outside the gene matches. From germline, CDR1 is SGHAT and CDR2 FQNNGV. CDR3 residues: CASSPGQGRGVNTEAFF. In nucleotides, the CDR3 is TGTGCCAGCAGCCCTGGACAGGGTCGGGGGGTGAACACTGAAGCTTTCTTT.

This clonotype was recorded many times. The chain employs TRBV5-1 and TRBJ2-7; 7 bases agree with TRBD1. The CDR3 covers 14 residues. CDR1 SGHRS and CDR2 YFSETQ come from the germline V gene. Losses at the gene ends were 0 bases for V and 3 bases for J; bases not matched to a gene: 3. The CDR3 spells CASSLGDSGYEQYF. The CDR3 bases are TGCGCCAGCAGCTTGGGGGACAGCGGCTACGAGCAGTACTTC.

This clonotype was detected only a few times. The CDR3 protein is CASSLRAVSSYNEQFF. The CDR3 nucleotides read TGTGCCAGCAGCTTGAGGGCAGTGAGCTCCTACAATGAGCAGTTCTTC. The chain links TRBV5-4 to TRBJ2-1; D gene ambiguous. With 1 base removed from V and 0 bases from J, the gap between germline ends came to 11 bases. The germline V gene encodes CDR1 SGHNT and CDR2 YYREEE (reference sequence). CDR3 length equals 16 residues.

The chain uses TRBV28 and TRBJ1-1, with TRBD1 as a possible D gene (6 bases). Germline loops: CDR1 MDHEN, CDR2 SYDVKM. Trimming stripped 7 bases from V and 4 bases from J, with 10 bases between. The CDR3 length is 12 residues. CDR3 protein: CASTTGSTEAFF. The CDR3, as DNA: TGTGCCAGCACTACAGGGTCCACTGAAGCTTTCTTT.

This clonotype rates as medium-sized. The chain joins TRBV18 to TRBJ2-7; a possible D gene is TRBD1 (6 bases). Trimming removed 0 bases from V and 2 bases from J, with 11 bases in between. The CDR3 is 15 residues long. In germline, CDR1 is KGHSH, CDR2 LQKENI. CDR3 DNA: TGTGCCAGCTCACCACCGGCAGGGGCTGCCTACGAGCAGTACTTC. It translates to CASSPPAGAAYEQYF.

The V and J genes are TRBV28 and TRBJ2-7; TRBD1 matches at 7 bases. V lost 6 bases, J lost 3 bases, and 8 bases stayed unmatched. The length of the CDR3 is 14 residues. From germline, CDR1 is MDHEN and CDR2 SYDVKM. The DNA for the CDR3 is TGTGCCAGCAGCCTACAGGGGAGAGGCTACGAGCAGTACTTC. It encodes CASSLQGRGYEQYF.